The 16 T cell receptor beta chains below come from one sample, sequenced in a study of beta chain features in type 1 diabetes. Isolated RNA was reverse transcribed in full, so expressed TCRB transcripts were sequenced. The repertoire was sequenced with immunoSEQ multiplex PCR; TCRdb's copy has only in-frame clones and lacks some. Altogether about 250,000 clones are present, 12% to 15% being singletons, with the ten largest covering 0.026%. Sequencing was carried out using naive CD4+ T cells from blood. The receptors were sampled from a woman in her forties in good health.

The V and J genes are TRBV6-5 and TRBJ1-1; TRBD1 aligns across 9 bases. Trimming cost V 6 bases and J 6 bases; bases outside gene matches: 8. CDR1 MNHEY and CDR2 SVGAGI come from the germline V gene. CDR3 length equals 14 residues. In DNA form, the CDR3 reads TGTGCCAGCAGATGGGACAGGGTCTCCCCTGAAGCTTTCTTT. As protein: CASRWDRVSPEAFF.

The chain is built from TRBV4-3 and TRBJ2-2; 8 bases are shared with TRBD1. CDR1 is LGHNA and CDR2 is YSLEER in the germline V gene. The length of the CDR3 is 15 residues. Trimming cost V 3 bases and J 7 bases; bases outside gene matches: 7. The chain's CDR3 is CASSQRTGSSGELFF. The CDR3 DNA reads TGCGCCAGCAGCCAGAGGACAGGGTCGAGCGGGGAGCTGTTTTTT.

This chain uses TRBV5-4 with TRBJ2-2; 8 nucleotides line up with TRBD1. There are 15 residues in the CDR3. Germline values: CDR1 SGHNT, CDR2 YYREEE (reference sequence). Trimming removed 2 bases from V and 7 bases from J; junction bases left unmatched: 7. CDR3 sequence (DNA): TGTGCCAGCAGCTTTCAGCAGGGGGCGCTCGGGGAGCTGTTTTTT. Amino acid sequence: CASSFQQGALGELFF.

The CDR3 loop reads CASRKPGGTGNQPQHF. CDR3 nucleotides: TGTGCCAGCAGGAAACCAGGGGGCACGGGCAATCAGCCCCAGCATTTT. The chain links TRBV2 to TRBJ1-5, with 8 nucleotides matching TRBD1. The V gene's germline CDR1 is SNHLY and CDR2 FYNNEI. V was clipped by 6 bases and J by 2 bases; unmatched bases: 9. The CDR3 covers 16 residues.

This chain links TRBV10-3 with TRBJ2-3; 7 nucleotides agree with TRBD1. The V gene end was trimmed by 10 bases and the J gene end by 1 base; junction bases not matched to a gene: 11. The CDR3 length is 15 residues. CDR1 and CDR2 from the germline V gene are ENHRY and SYGVKD. The DNA of the CDR3 is TGTGCCACCAACGACAGGGACGTGGGCACAGATACGCAGTATTTT. This gives the protein CATNDRDVGTDTQYF.

This chain joins TRBV4-1 and TRBJ2-3; D possibly corresponds to TRBD2 (6 bases). Germline V CDR1 and CDR2: MGHRA, YSYEKL. V dropped 8 bases and J dropped 0 bases, with 12 bases sitting between them. The CDR3 is made up of 14 amino acids. In DNA form, the CDR3 reads TGCGCCAGCCATAAGGGGACTAGCACAGATACGCAGTATTTT. Amino acids: CASHKGTSTDTQYF.

The V and J genes are TRBV9 and TRBJ1-6; 7 bases fit TRBD1. This CDR3 contains 16 residues. The V and J ends lost 4 bases and 7 bases, in that order; junction bases with no gene match: 11. Germline V gene data show CDR1 as SGDLS and CDR2 as YYNGEE. This CDR3 is CASSTMTGRGNSPLHF. The CDR3 nucleotides read TGTGCCAGCAGCACCATGACAGGGAGAGGGAATTCACCCCTCCACTTT.

This chain links TRBV7-2 with TRBJ1-5; TRBD1 matches 9 bases. Per the germline V gene, CDR1 is SGHTA and CDR2 is FQGNSA. CDR3 length: 14 amino acids. Losses at the gene ends were 5 bases for V and 15 bases for J; bases not matched to a gene: 14. The CDR3 DNA follows: TGTGCCAGCAGCACGTCTGAAGCCGGGACAGGGAGGCATTTT. It codes for CASSTSEAGTGRHF.

The V and J genes are TRBV6-1 and TRBJ1-1; D is possibly TRBD1 (6 bases). V was clipped by 1 base and J by 1 base, with 7 bases between them. Germline V gene data show CDR1 as MNHNS and CDR2 as SASEGT. The CDR3 has 14 residues. CDR3 protein: CASSEVRGNTEAFF. For the CDR3, the DNA is TGTGCCAGCAGTGAAGTCAGGGGGAACACTGAAGCTTTCTTT.

This clone showed up just a few times. The V and J genes are TRBV6-6 and TRBJ2-5; no firm D call. In germline, CDR1 is MNHNY, CDR2 SVGAGI (reference sequence). Trimming cost V 3 bases and J 5 bases, with 10 bases left between them. The CDR3 totals 13 residues. The CDR3 protein is CASSYPPGETQYF. CDR3 in DNA: TGTGCCAGCAGTTATCCCCCCGGGGAGACCCAGTACTTC.

This clone turned up a few times. V is TRBV7-2 and J is TRBJ2-7; 12 bases are shared with TRBD2. The CDR3 has 16 amino acids. Germline V lookup: CDR1 SGHTA, CDR2 FQGNSA. The junction had 10 bases not matched to a gene; V was cut back by 5 bases and J by 5 bases. The CDR3 DNA sequence: TGTGCCAGCAGCCCGCGCCCTAGCGGGGGGGCTAACGAGCAGTACTTC. The encoded protein is CASSPRPSGGANEQYF.

V is TRBV7-2 and J is TRBJ2-3; D is undetermined. Germline V gene lookup returns CDR1 SGHTA and CDR2 FQGNSA. The CDR3 consists of 12 residues. With 5 bases removed from V and 6 bases from J, the gap between germline ends came to 9 bases. The CDR3 region is CASSPSFDTQYF. CDR3 sequence (DNA): TGTGCCAGCAGCCCGAGTTTCGATACGCAGTATTTT.

This clone has only a few counts. In nucleotides, the CDR3 is TGTGCCAGCAGCGTACTAGCGGCTTACCAAGAGACCCAGTACTTC. It codes for CASSVLAAYQETQYF. The rearrangement links TRBV9 to TRBJ2-5; 7 bases line up with TRBD2. V lost 1 base, J lost 0 bases, and 3 bases stayed unmatched. The germline V gene has CDR1 SGDLS and CDR2 YYNGEE. There are 15 residues in the CDR3.

This rearrangement joins TRBV7-9 to TRBJ1-5; 11 nucleotides align to TRBD1. Germline CDR1 is SEHNR and CDR2 is FQNEAQ (reference sequence). With V trimmed by 4 bases and J by 4 bases, 12 bases remained unmatched. The CDR3 runs to 18 residues. CDR3 DNA sequence: TGTGCCAGCAGCTCCTATGGGGGACAGGGGGTAGGTAATCAGCCCCAGCATTTT. Its protein is CASSSYGGQGVGNQPQHF.

This clone was picked up a small number of times. The gene calls are TRBV6-6 and TRBJ2-7, with 7 bases aligning to TRBD1. V lost 2 bases to trimming and J lost 2 bases; unmatched junction nucleotides: 9. This CDR3 contains 16 residues. CDR1 is MNHNY, CDR2 SVGAGI, per germline (reference sequence). CDR3 loop: CASSYGRGSIPYEQYF. As DNA, the CDR3 is TGTGCCAGCAGTTACGGCAGGGGGTCTATCCCCTACGAGCAGTACTTC.

This clone was observed a handful of times. The CDR3 loop is CASSRGQTYEQYF. CDR3 coding DNA: TGTGCCAGCAGTCGGGGACAGACCTACGAGCAGTACTTC. The V call is TRBV7-8, the J call TRBJ2-7; 7 bases map to TRBD1. Germline V gives CDR1 SGHVS, CDR2 FQNEAQ. The CDR3 covers 13 residues. V gave up 6 bases and J gave up 2 bases; unmatched junction bases: 4.